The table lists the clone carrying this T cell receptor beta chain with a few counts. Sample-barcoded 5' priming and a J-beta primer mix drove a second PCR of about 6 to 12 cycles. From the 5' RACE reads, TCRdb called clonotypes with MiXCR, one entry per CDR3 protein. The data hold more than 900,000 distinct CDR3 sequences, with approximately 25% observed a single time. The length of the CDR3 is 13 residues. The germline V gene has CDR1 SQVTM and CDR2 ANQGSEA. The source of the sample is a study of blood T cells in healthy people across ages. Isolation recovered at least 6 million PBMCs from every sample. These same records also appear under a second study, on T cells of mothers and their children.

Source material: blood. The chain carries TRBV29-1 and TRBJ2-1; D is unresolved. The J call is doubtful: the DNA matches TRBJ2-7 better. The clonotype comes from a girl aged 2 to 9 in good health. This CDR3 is CSVSEGNSYEQYF. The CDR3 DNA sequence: TGCAGCGTTTCTGAAGGGAACTCCTACGAGCAGTACTTC.